What follows are 10 T cell receptor beta chains derived from one specimen sequenced in a study of regulatory T cells in long-lasting Graves disease. Sample time point: newly diagnosed GD, antithyroid drugs for less than 3 months. The TCR library was prepared using RNA isolated from PBMCs. With iRepertoire HTBI primers and Arm-PCR of CDR3 regions, TCR beta libraries were built. Each CDR3 protein is one row after TCRdb ran MiXCR on the multiplex PCR reads. The sample comprises approximately 470,000 distinct CDR3 sequences, 15% to 20% of which are singletons, and less than 15% rests with the top ten. This sample was also put to use in a study of T cells in Graves' hyperthyroidism and ophthalmopathy.

The sample here was peripheral blood mononuclear cells (PBMCs), taken at new diagnosis, from a patient treated with antithyroid drugs. The receptors come from a middle-aged man with Graves disease.

The chain recombines TRBV5-1 with TRBJ2-6; D unresolved. V was cut by 0 bases and J by 3 bases, with 7 bases left in between. The CDR3 sequence is 15 residues long. The V gene's germline CDR1 is SGHRS and CDR2 YFSETQ. The CDR3, as DNA: TGCGCCAGCAGCTTGGAGGTGGATGGGGCCAACGTCCTGACTTTC. Translation gives CASSLEVDGANVLTF.

Worth noting for this clonotype: Compared with germline, one end of the junction differs, possibly owing to a read error. The V call is TRBV28, the J call TRBJ2-7, with 11 bases matching TRBD2. CDR3 size: 16 residues. Per the germline V gene, CDR1 is MDHEN and CDR2 is SYDVKM. The CDR3 DNA follows: TGTGCCAGCAGCTCCTCGACTAGCGGGATAAGGTACGAGCAGTGCTTC. Protein product: CASSSSTSGIRYEQCF.

This clonotype was recorded a few times. The chain carries TRBV9 and TRBJ2-7; D ambiguous. The length of the CDR3 is 14 residues. From germline, CDR1 is SGDLS and CDR2 YYNGEE. The germline V and J ends were trimmed by 2 bases and 1 base, with 10 bases remaining between them. In DNA form, the CDR3 reads TGTGCCAGCAGCGTGCGGTCCCAGTCCTACGAGCAGTACTTC. Amino acid sequence: CASSVRSQSYEQYF.

There are a few counts of this clonotype. The chain joins TRBV9 to TRBJ2-2; D is unclear. CDR3 length equals 15 residues. Trimming pared 4 bases from V and 5 bases from J, leaving 15 bases between. The germline gives CDR1 SGDLS, CDR2 YYNGEE. CDR3 nucleotide sequence: TGTGCCAGCAGCCCCCCCTCGACGGTGACCGGGGAGCTGTTTTTT. It yields the protein CASSPPSTVTGELFF.

This clonotype was counted many times. The chain employs TRBV18 and TRBJ2-7; 8 bases map to TRBD1. The CDR3 is 15 residues long. Germline lookup yields CDR1 KGHSH and CDR2 LQKENI. The junction had 6 bases not matched to a gene; V was cut back by 3 bases and J by 2 bases. The DNA for the CDR3 is TGTGCCAGCTCACCGGGACAGGCTCAAACCTACGAGCAGTACTTC. It translates to CASSPGQAQTYEQYF.

Worth noting for this clonotype: This sequence may be a read error, since a much larger clone differs from it by one base. The chain's CDR3 is CASSSPGLVGIGELFF. CDR3 bases: TGTGCCAGCAGCTCCCCGGGACTAGTGGGCATCGGGGAGCTGTTTTTT. The J gene is TRBJ2-2, the V gene TRBV7-9, with 8 bases fitting TRBD2. The CDR3 sequence is 16 residues long. Losses at the gene ends were 4 bases for V and 7 bases for J; bases not matched to a gene: 11. The germline V gene encodes CDR1 SEHNR and CDR2 FQNEAQ (reference sequence).

A remark on this clonotype: A read error likely explains this, since a far larger clone differs by one base. The rearrangement uses TRBV6-2 or TRBV6-3 and TRBJ2-5; TRBD2 matches 12 bases. The ends lost 5 bases at V and 5 bases at J; junction bases unmatched: 9. Per the germline V gene, CDR1 is MNHEY and CDR2 is SVGEGT. The CDR3 contains 16 residues. As DNA, the CDR3 is TGTGCCAGCAGTGATGTGACTAGCGGGAGCTACGAGACCCAGTACTTC. Encoded protein: CASSDVTSGSYETQYF.

This sequence joins TRBV14 and TRBJ2-5; D is undetermined. V was cut by 1 base and J by 5 bases, with 14 bases left in between. Per germline, CDR1 SGHDN and CDR2 FVKESK. The CDR3 contains 15 residues. CDR3 residues: CASSQGFIAGETQYF. CDR3 sequence (DNA): TGTGCCAGCAGCCAAGGGTTTATAGCCGGGGAGACCCAGTACTTC.

The CDR3 DNA reads as TGTGCCAGCAGCTCCCCAGGGAGGTCTTCGTCCTACGAGCAGTACTTC. This encodes CASSSPGRSSSYEQYF. This chain connects TRBV3-1 to TRBJ2-7; maybe TRBD2 (6 bases). The CDR3 runs to 16 residues. Germline V gives CDR1 LGHDT, CDR2 YNNKEL (reference sequence). The V end was cut by 5 bases, the J end by 1 base, with 18 bases between.

This clonotype has at least ten counts. V gene TRBV6-2 or TRBV6-3 combines with J gene TRBJ2-7; 9 bases line up with TRBD1. Germline V gene data show CDR1 as MNHEY and CDR2 as SVGEGT. V lost 6 bases, J lost 3 bases, and 6 bases stayed unmatched. This CDR3 has 14 residues. Written as DNA, the CDR3 is TGTGCCAGCAGGCGGACAGGGGTTAACTACGAGCAGTACTTC. Amino acid sequence: CASRRTGVNYEQYF.